This passage covers 28 T cell receptor beta chains from one sample sequenced in a study of tumor and adjacent non-tumor tissue in lung cancer. No cell sorting was done before RNA was extracted from the tissue. A modified ARM-PCR protocol with three rounds of nested PCR amplified TCRbeta. TCRdb redid the calling of the multiplex PCR reads with MiXCR, one entry per CDR3 protein. The data show about 200,000 distinct CDR3 sequences, approximately 74% seen once. Input material: lung tumor tissue. These TCRs come from a man between 60 and 75 years old with non-small cell lung cancer.

Concerning this clonotype itself: At one of its ends the junction is not consistent with the germline gene, which may arise from a read error. V usage is TRBV6-6 and J usage is TRBJ1-1, with 7 bases aligning to TRBD1. This CDR3 is built from 13 residues. CDR1 is MNHNY, CDR2 SVGAGI, per germline (reference sequence). The CDR3 spells CASSRTGETETFF. The CDR3 DNA sequence: TGTGCCAGTAGTCGAACAGGGGAGACTGAAACTTTCTTT.

With respect to this clonotype: This likely comes from a read error, as the CDR3 has no conserved phenylalanine or tryptophan at its end. The CDR3 loop is CVSSLEAALGQFS. DNA of the CDR3: TGTGTCAGCAGCTTAGAGGCAGCCCTGGGGCAGTTCTCC. V and J are TRBV7-8 and TRBJ2-1, with no clear D. From germline, CDR1 is SGHVS and CDR2 FQNEAQ. The CDR3 consists of 13 residues.

This clonotype was seen only a few times. V is TRBV12-3 or TRBV12-4 and J is TRBJ2-1, with a possible D match to TRBD1 (6 bases). Trimming pared 0 bases from V and 8 bases from J, leaving 17 bases between. The CDR3 spans 16 residues. CDR3 in DNA: TGTGCCAGCAGTTTAGCGGTTGGGGGCACCTGGGATGAGCAGTTCTTC. Its translation is CASSLAVGGTWDEQFF.

As for this clonotype: At one boundary the junction diverges from the germline segment, which might be a read error. The V and J genes are TRBV11-2 and TRBJ2-7; D not resolved. Germline lookup yields CDR1 SGHAT and CDR2 FQNNGV. This CDR3 has 12 residues. The CDR3 sequence: CASGWAYYEWFF. The CDR3 nucleotides read TGTGCCAGCGGTTGGGCTTACTACGAGTGGTTCTTC.

About this clonotype itself: A much larger clone differs from this one at a single base, so this may be a read error. The rearrangement links TRBV20-1 to TRBJ1-3; D gene ambiguous. The CDR3 extends over 12 amino acids. From germline, CDR1 is DFQATT and CDR2 SNEGSKA (reference sequence). V lost 6 bases and J 2 bases, leaving 8 bases between the germline ends. CDR3 in amino acids: CSAGSTGNTIYF. CDR3 DNA sequence: TGCAGTGCCGGGAGCACTGGAAACACCATATATTTT.

As concerns this clonotype: In this CDR3 the conserved last residue, phenylalanine or tryptophan, is missing, so a read error is likely. J is TRBJ2-1 and V is TRBV4-2, with 8 bases identical to TRBD2. The CDR3 extends over 18 amino acids. V trimming: 10 bases; J trimming: 4 bases; junction bases outside the gene matches: 21. Germline V CDR1 and CDR2: LGHNA, YNFKEQ. DNA of the CDR3: TGTGCCAATAGCCCCGTTTCCGGGGGTAGCGGGGTGTACAATGAGCAGTTCATC. Translated, it gives CANSPVSGGSGVYNEQFI.

Worth noting for this clonotype: This may stem from a read error, because a much larger clone lies one nucleotide away. This sequence joins TRBV20-1 and TRBJ2-2; no definite D call. Germline CDR1 is DFQATT and CDR2 is SNEGSKA (reference sequence). The CDR3 is 13 residues long. CDR3 in DNA: TGCAGTGCTAGAAGGGCGAACACCAGGGAGCTGTTTTTT. Amino acid sequence: CSARRANTRELFF.

In regard to this clonotype: One end of the junction is discordant with germline, which a read error may explain. This chain uses TRBV4-2 with TRBJ2-4; TRBD1 might be the D (6 bases). Looked up from germline, CDR1 is LGHNA and CDR2 is YNFKEQ. This CDR3 spans 14 amino acids. CDR3 sequence (DNA): TGTGCCAGCAACCAAGACAGGCCCAAAAACATTCAATACTTC. Translation gives CASNQDRPKNIQYF.

About this clonotype: One base away lies a much larger clone, so this may be a sequencing read error. The chain links TRBV5-5 to TRBJ1-1; perhaps TRBD1 as D (6 bases). The germline V and J ends were trimmed by 2 bases and 4 bases, with 12 bases remaining between them. Germline V lookup: CDR1 SGHKS, CDR2 YYEKEE (reference sequence). The CDR3 runs to 14 residues. The CDR3: CASSFGQHITEAFF. In DNA, the CDR3 is TGTGCCAGCAGCTTTGGACAGCACATCACTGAAGCTTTCTTT.

A word on this clonotype: Because the CDR3 is missing its conserved closing phenylalanine or tryptophan, this is likely a read error. The rearrangement uses TRBV5-1 and TRBJ2-7, with unresolved D. The CDR3 contains 11 residues. The V gene's germline CDR1 is SGHRS and CDR2 YFSETQ. The V and J ends lost 7 bases and 4 bases respectively, with 9 bases between them. The CDR3 region is CASSGSYEQYL. CDR3 bases: TGCGCCAGCTCCGGGTCTTACGAGCAGTACCTC.

V and J are TRBV11-1 and TRBJ2-5; tentative D call: TRBD2 (6 bases). The CDR3 has 14 amino acids. In germline, CDR1 is SGHAT, CDR2 FQDESV (reference sequence). Trimming shortened V by 7 bases and J by 5 bases, and 17 bases separated the two germline ends. The CDR3 sequence is CASTPYWDSETQYF. DNA for the CDR3: TGTGCCAGCACCCCCTATTGGGACTCTGAGACCCAGTACTTC.

Details on this clonotype: Germline and junction disagree at one end, which may indicate a read error. The chain employs TRBV20-1 and TRBJ2-5, with unresolved D. The CDR3 consists of 14 residues. Per the germline V gene, CDR1 is DFQATT and CDR2 is SNEGSKA (reference sequence). Here the CDR3 reads CSARDWSRQKTQYF. CDR3 sequence (DNA): TGCAGTGCTAGAGATTGGAGCAGACAAAAGACACAGTACTTC.

This clonotype has only one observation. Sequence at one end of the junction differs from germline and may be a read error. The chain carries TRBV12-3 or TRBV12-4 and TRBJ2-2, with 7 bases matching TRBD2. This CDR3 has 14 residues. The CDR3 bases are TGTGCCAGCAGTTTATCGGCTAGCGGATGGGAGCAGTTTTTT. Protein: CASSLSASGWEQFF.

Concerning this clonotype: The CDR3 does not end in the conserved phenylalanine or tryptophan, so this is likely a read error. The CDR3 DNA is TGCAGTGCTAGTCTGTTCGCCGGGGAGCTGTTTTGT. Its translation is CSASLFAGELFC. The J gene is TRBJ2-2, the V gene TRBV20-1; D call uncertain. The germline CDR1 and CDR2 sequences are DFQATT and SNEGSKA (reference sequence). This CDR3 has 12 amino acids. The V end lost 3 bases, the J end lost 6 bases, and 8 bases lay between the germline ends.

Remarks on this clonotype: This may come from a read error, since a much larger clone is one base off. The chain combines TRBV11-2 with TRBJ2-5, with D hard to call. The V end was cut by 5 bases, the J end by 4 bases, with 17 bases between. From germline, CDR1 is SGHAT and CDR2 FQNNGV. This CDR3 region has 15 residues. In nucleotides, the CDR3 is TGTGCCAGCAGCCCTCAGGACCGCTACATAGAGACCCAGTACTTC. It translates to CASSPQDRYIETQYF.

V gene TRBV20-1 combines with J gene TRBJ2-1; the match to TRBD2 covers 7 bases. The J segment lost 5 bases and the V segment lost 6 bases, leaving 16 bases of the junction unmatched. From germline, CDR1 is DFQATT and CDR2 SNEGSKA (reference sequence). The CDR3 consists of 16 residues. The CDR3 region has the DNA TGCAGTGCAGCGCGGCCCACCAACGGGAGGAACAATGAGCAGTTCTTC. Translation gives CSAARPTNGRNNEQFF.

Regarding this clonotype: A much larger clone is a single base away; this may be a read error. This chain joins TRBV4-1 and TRBJ1-4; D not certain. Germline V gives CDR1 MGHRA, CDR2 YSYEKL. The CDR3 is 16 residues long. In nucleotides, the CDR3 is TGCGCCAGCAGCCCAGCTCCATTTGCAACTAGTGAAAAACTGTTTTTT. This encodes CASSPAPFATSEKLFF.

This clonotype was seen more than once but under ten times. The J gene is TRBJ2-5, the V gene TRBV11-3; possible D gene TRBD2, 5 bases. Germline CDR1 is SGHNT and CDR2 is YENEEA. The V end lost 6 bases, the J end lost 3 bases, and 11 bases lay between the germline ends. The CDR3 is made up of 13 amino acids. CDR3 in amino acids: CASSLTGEETQYF. CDR3 nucleotides: TGTGCCAGCAGTCTTACCGGGGAAGAGACCCAGTACTTC.

In regard to this clonotype: Germline is not matched at one junction end, which may reflect a read error. V gene TRBV10-1 combines with J gene TRBJ2-5; no reliable D call. The CDR3 extends over 15 amino acids. Germline CDR1 is WNHNN and CDR2 is SYGVQD (reference sequence). The CDR3 coding sequence is TGCGCTAGCAGCCTCGAGTCCTACGGTCAAGAGACCCAGTACTTC. Its translation: CASSLESYGQETQYF.

In this sample, this clonotype turned up many times. The chain uses TRBV6-2 or TRBV6-3 and TRBJ2-3; D possibly corresponds to TRBD2 (6 bases). The CDR3 runs 13 residues. Germline values: CDR1 MNHEY, CDR2 SVGEGT. V was trimmed by 6 bases and J by 0 bases, leaving 7 bases between them. The CDR3 nucleotides read TGTGCCAGCAGGAGCGGGAGCACAGATACGCAGTATTTT. This translates into CASRSGSTDTQYF.

This clonotype was seen many times. V gene TRBV20-1 combines with J gene TRBJ2-7; 9 bases align to TRBD2. V lost 6 bases to trimming and J lost 2 bases; unmatched junction nucleotides: 8. Per the germline V gene, CDR1 is DFQATT and CDR2 is SNEGSKA (reference sequence). The length of the CDR3 is 14 residues. CDR3 sequence: CSATSGGRAYEQYF. The CDR3 DNA sequence: TGCAGTGCCACTTCCGGCGGGAGGGCCTACGAGCAGTACTTC.

There are many counts of this clonotype. The rearrangement links TRBV28 to TRBJ2-3; maybe TRBD1 (6 bases). CDR3 length: 13 residues. V lost 5 bases, J lost 6 bases, and 12 bases lay in between. Germline assignment: CDR1 MDHEN and CDR2 SYDVKM. The CDR3 DNA is TGTGCCAGCAGTAAAACAGGGACGGATACGCAGTATTTT. This sequence encodes CASSKTGTDTQYF.

Remarks on this clonotype: A much more abundant neighbour one base away suggests this may be a read error. This chain joins TRBV7-9 and TRBJ1-1; D gene unclear. The CDR3 sequence is 14 residues long. The V gene's germline CDR1 is SEHNR and CDR2 FQNEAQ (reference sequence). CDR3 protein: CASSDSNMNAEAFF. Here the CDR3 DNA reads TGTGCCAGCAGCGATAGCAATATGAACGCTGAAGCTTTCTTT.

On this clonotype: The germline gene is not matched at one end of the junction; a read error may be the cause. The V call is TRBV20-1, the J call TRBJ2-7; maybe TRBD2 (6 bases). Looked up from germline, CDR1 is DFQATT and CDR2 is SNEGSKA (reference sequence). The CDR3 spans 15 residues. The CDR3 DNA sequence: TGCAGTGCTAGAAGGCCCACCGGGAGTCTGAACGAGCAGTATTTC. It is translated as CSARRPTGSLNEQYF.

Regarding this clonotype: This sequence may be a read error, since a much larger clone differs from it by one base. No conserved phenylalanine or tryptophan is present at the end of the CDR3, so a read error is the likely explanation. The rearrangement joins TRBV20-1 to TRBJ2-3; possibly TRBD1 for D (6 bases). V was pared by 1 base and J by 4 bases, with 9 bases between. Per germline, CDR1 DFQATT and CDR2 SNEGSKA (reference sequence). CDR3 size: 13 residues. CDR3 sequence: CSARVAGADTQYC. Written as DNA, the CDR3 is TGCAGTGCTAGAGTTGCAGGGGCAGATACGCAGTATTGT.

This clonotype was seen at least ten times. The genes are TRBV6-5 and TRBJ1-3, with 7 bases aligning to TRBD1. The CDR3 spans 14 residues. Losses at the gene ends were 8 bases for V and 8 bases for J; bases not matched to a gene: 12. Looked up from germline, CDR1 is MNHEY and CDR2 is SVGAGI. This chain's CDR3 is CASGLTGTRDTIYF. For the CDR3, the DNA is TGTGCCAGCGGCTTGACAGGGACTCGAGACACCATATATTTT.

J is TRBJ1-1 and V is TRBV5-6, with TRBD1 as a possible D gene (6 bases). Trimming left V 5 bases short and J 4 bases short, with 24 bases between. CDR1 is SGHDT and CDR2 is YYEEEE in the germline V gene. This CDR3 spans 17 amino acids. The CDR3 DNA sequence: TGTGCCAGCAGGTACTTCCTTAACAGGGCCCCGAGCACTGAAGCTTTCTTT. Its protein is CASRYFLNRAPSTEAFF.

The chain couples TRBV6-1 to TRBJ2-5; 7 bases fit TRBD2. The junction had 4 bases not matched to a gene; V was cut back by 8 bases and J by 4 bases. Germline V lookup: CDR1 MNHNS, CDR2 SASEGT. The CDR3 extends over 12 amino acids. CDR3 coding DNA: TGTGCCAGCCAATGGGGGGGAGAGACCCAGTACTTC. The encoded protein is CASQWGGETQYF.